This is a list of T cell receptor beta chains from one sample in a study of shared clonotypes between healthy human individuals. Sequencing used immunoSEQ multiplex PCR; TCRdb keeps in-frame clones, though not all of them. The table includes 2 million to 3 million clones, approximately 93% detected once. Sequenced: naive CD4+ T cells from PBMCs. These receptors were taken from a man younger than 35 in good health. Some clones in this sample may be carry-over from other donors' samples. Both conserved end residues are part of each CDR3.

TRBJ1-4 TRBV18 CASSPISGEKLFF
TRBJ2-7 TRBV5-8 CASSFKTLYEQYF
TRBJ2-1 TRBV29-1 CSVEVDSYNEQFF
TRBJ2-1 TRBV5-1 CASSPLSGGSLTNEQFF
TRBJ2-7 TRBV6-1 CASSVGLDSYEQYF
TRBJ1-2 TRBV27 CASSDPLGGYTF
TRBJ1-1 TRBV28 CASSSPGMNTEAFF
TRBJ2-5 TRBV9 CASSLGTSVETQYF
TRBJ2-7 TRBV28 CASGTSGRGEQYF
TRBJ2-5 TRBV2 CASSPLAGMGETQYF
TRBJ2-5 TRBV6-5 CASSSSGTTGGETQYF
TRBJ2-7 TRBV6-1 CASRDTGTAAYEQYF
TRBJ2-1 TRBV5-4 CASSSPSGDGEQFF
TRBJ1-2 TRBV19 CASSFGQGRDGYTF
TRBJ2-7 TRBV5-6 CASSLISTGDEQYF
TRBJ1-2 TRBV18 CASSQDRANYGYTF
TRBJ2-7 TRBV5-1 CASSRLAGAPEQYF
TRBJ2-7 TRBV28 CASMGQGNEQYF
TRBJ2-7 TRBV11-2 CASSTRGEPYEQYF
TRBJ1-2 TRBV5-5 CASSSETYGYTF
TRBJ2-3 TRBV9 CASSGNSGASTDTQYF
TRBJ2-5 TRBV7-9 CASSHNNAGETQYF
TRBJ2-7 TRBV7-6 CASSFSGDRHEQYF
TRBJ2-4 TRBV6-5 CASSYSRLAGSPIQYF
TRBJ1-2 TRBV2 CASRSRRDQGYTF
TRBJ1-1 TRBV27 CASSPGWRRGDTEAFF
TRBJ1-2 TRBV9 CASSPGPRRGYTF
TRBJ2-3 TRBV28 CASNPGLAEGTDTQYF
TRBJ2-3 TRBV2 CAAAIGTQYF
TRBJ2-1 TRBV11-3 CASTLSPRQGNEQFF
TRBJ2-7 TRBV6-6 CATEKTGGGDEQYF
TRBJ2-5 TRBV6-6 CASSPAGRGETQYF
TRBJ2-2 TRBV5-1 CASLRGTGTGELFF
TRBJ1-2 TRBV27 CASSPGGFENGYTF
TRBJ2-2 TRBV4-1 CASSNPKNTGELFF
TRBJ2-1 TRBV10-3 CAISRQGGNEQFF
TRBJ2-2 TRBV7-8 CASSLGGFVISTGELFF
TRBJ1-3 TRBV7-9 CASSPQGASGNTIYF
TRBJ2-5 TRBV13 CASSLFGAGGVQETQYF
TRBJ2-7 TRBV11-2 CASSPTSGTSNEQYF
TRBJ2-2 TRBV19 CASSRGLAVTNTGELFF
TRBJ2-3 TRBV7-3 CASSRLGVAADTQYF
TRBJ1-4 TRBV27 CASSLFRSGVTNEKLFF
TRBJ2-7 TRBV28 CASSLSAAGDEQYF
TRBJ1-1 TRBV28 CASSLEWVRPNTEAFF
TRBJ2-5 TRBV2 CASNREWEETQYF
TRBJ2-7 TRBV15 CATSRGQYYEQYF